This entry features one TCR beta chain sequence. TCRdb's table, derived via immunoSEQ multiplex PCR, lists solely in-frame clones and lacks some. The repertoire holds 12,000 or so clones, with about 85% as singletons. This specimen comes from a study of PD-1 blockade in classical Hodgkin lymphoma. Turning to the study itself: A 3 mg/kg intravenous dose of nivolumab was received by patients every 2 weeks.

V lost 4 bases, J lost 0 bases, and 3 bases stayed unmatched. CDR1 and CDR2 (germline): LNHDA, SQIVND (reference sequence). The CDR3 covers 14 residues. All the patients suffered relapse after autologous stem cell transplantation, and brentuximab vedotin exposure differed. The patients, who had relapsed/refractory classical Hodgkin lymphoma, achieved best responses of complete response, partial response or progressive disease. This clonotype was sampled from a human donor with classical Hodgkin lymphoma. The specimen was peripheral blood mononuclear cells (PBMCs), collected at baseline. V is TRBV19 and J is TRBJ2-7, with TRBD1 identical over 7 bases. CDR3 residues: CASSTWDSSYEQYF. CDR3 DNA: TGTGCCAGTAGTACCTGGGACAGCTCCTACGAGCAGTACTTC. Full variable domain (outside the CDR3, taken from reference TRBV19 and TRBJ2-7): DGGITQSPKYLFRKEGQNVTLSCEQNLNHDAMYWYRQDPGQGLRLIYYSQIVNDFQKGDIAEGYSVSREKKESFPLTVTSAQKNPTAFYLCASSTWDSSYEQYFGPGTRLTVT.